The T cell receptor (beta chain) described here comes from a study of T cell repertoires in cytomegalovirus infection. The overall study: CMV infection and matching HLA type were both indicated by public TCR beta signatures. Study-level points and caveats: Public TCR beta family frequency separated CMV-and-HLA carriers, including in an independent cohort. CMV-specific HLA-C-restricted TCR beta clonotypes dominated the ex vivo response.

Via MiXCR, TCRdb re-called the reads, giving one row per CDR3 protein. In the table there are 480,000 or so distinct CDR3 sequences, about 10% of which are singletons. Details on this clonotype: The antigen is not known.

This receptor was taken from a human donor in good health (CMV status not recorded). Some clones in this sample may be carry-over from other donors' samples. The sequenced material came from PBMCs.

The CDR3 region has the DNA TGTGCCAGCAGTCCTGTAGCGGGTAGATCCTACGAGCAGTACTTC. Translated: CASSPVAGRSYEQYF. The V and J genes are TRBV27 and TRBJ2-7; 7 nucleotides match TRBD2. The CDR3 is 15 residues long. With V trimmed by 5 bases and J by 1 base, 8 bases remained unmatched. Germline CDR1 and CDR2: MNHEY and SMNVEV (reference sequence).